This T cell receptor beta chain was observed in a study of T-cell reconstitution after alpha-beta-depleted transplantation in children. Germline loops: CDR1 SGHRS, CDR2 YFSETQ. CDR3 size: 15 residues. V shed 0 bases and J shed 0 bases, with 10 bases lying between them. This sample's TCRbeta library carried unique molecular identifier barcodes. TCRdb independently ran MiXCR on the PCR reads; one entry per CDR3 protein. The sample lists around 80,000 distinct CDR3 sequences, 15% to 20% seen once, with 50% to 65% in the top ten. With respect to this clonotype: Its matching antigen is unknown.

Whole-study findings and limits: T-cell counts and diversity were attributed mostly to newly produced T cells one year after transplant.

The clonotype was recovered from a male patient aged 2-10 years who had a stem cell transplant for acute lymphoblastic leukemia, so the T cells may come from the graft donor. The chain has TRBV5-1 and TRBJ2-7, with D perhaps matching TRBD2 (5 bases). The sample in question was PBMCs, mostly from graft donor cells, obtained 360 days after TCRalphabeta/CD19-depleted stem cell transplant. CDR3 bases: TGCGCCAGCAGCTTGGGAGTAGCGAGCTCCTACGAGCAGTACTTC. As protein: CASSLGVASSYEQYF.